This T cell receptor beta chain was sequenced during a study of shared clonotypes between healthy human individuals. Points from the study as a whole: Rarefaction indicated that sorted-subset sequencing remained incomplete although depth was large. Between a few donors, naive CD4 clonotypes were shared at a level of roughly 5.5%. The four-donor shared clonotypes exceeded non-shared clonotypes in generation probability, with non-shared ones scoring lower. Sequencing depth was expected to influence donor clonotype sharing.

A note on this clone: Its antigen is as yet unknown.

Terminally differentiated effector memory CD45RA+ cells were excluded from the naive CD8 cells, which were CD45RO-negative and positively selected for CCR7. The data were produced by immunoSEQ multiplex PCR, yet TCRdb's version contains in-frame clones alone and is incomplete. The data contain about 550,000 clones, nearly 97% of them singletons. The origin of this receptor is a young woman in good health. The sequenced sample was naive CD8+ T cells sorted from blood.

CDR3 residues: CASSGTGGQDTQYF. In nucleotides, the CDR3 is TGTGCCAGCAGCGGGACAGGGGGCCAAGATACGCAGTATTTT. This sequence joins TRBV9 and TRBJ2-3; 11 positions match TRBD1. There are 14 residues in the CDR3. Per germline, CDR1 SGDLS and CDR2 YYNGEE. V gave up 3 bases and J gave up 5 bases; unmatched junction bases: 2.